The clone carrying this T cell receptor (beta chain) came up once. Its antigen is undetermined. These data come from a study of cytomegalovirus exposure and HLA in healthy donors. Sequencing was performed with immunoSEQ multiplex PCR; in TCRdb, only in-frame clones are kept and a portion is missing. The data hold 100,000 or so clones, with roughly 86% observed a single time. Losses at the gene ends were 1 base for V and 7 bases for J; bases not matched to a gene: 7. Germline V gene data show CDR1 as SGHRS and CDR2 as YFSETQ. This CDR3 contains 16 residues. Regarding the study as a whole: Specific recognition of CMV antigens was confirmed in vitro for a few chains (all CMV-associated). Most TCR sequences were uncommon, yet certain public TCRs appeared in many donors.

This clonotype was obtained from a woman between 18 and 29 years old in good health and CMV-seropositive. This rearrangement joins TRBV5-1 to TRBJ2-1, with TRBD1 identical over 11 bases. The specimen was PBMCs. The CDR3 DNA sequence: TGCGCCAGCAGCTTGAATGGACAGGGGGCAGGGAATGAGCAGTTCTTC. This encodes CASSLNGQGAGNEQFF.